The 6 T cell receptor beta chains given below trace back to one sample, sequenced in a study of T-cell reconstitution after alpha-beta-depleted transplantation in children. Unique molecular identifiers featured in how the TCRbeta library was prepared. Using its own MiXCR run on the PCR reads, TCRdb lists one record per CDR3 protein. The sample lists almost 500,000 distinct CDR3 sequences, about 10% seen once, with 2% to 2.5% in the top ten. The specimen was PBMCs, collected before TCRalphabeta/CD19-depleted stem cell transplant. These receptors all stem from a child aged 2 to 10 with inherited bone marrow failure, due to receive a stem cell transplant.

This clonotype was found a few times. V is TRBV2 and J is TRBJ2-3, with 8 bases aligning to TRBD2. There are 14 residues in the CDR3. The germline CDR1 and CDR2 sequences are SNHLY and FYNNEI. The ends lost 11 bases at V and 4 bases at J; junction bases unmatched: 11. The CDR3 coding sequence is TGTGCCGGTGCTCGGGAGGGATTTGCAGATACGCAGTATTTT. Translating gives CAGAREGFADTQYF.

This clonotype appeared many times. The chain couples TRBV29-1 to TRBJ1-1; 8 bases agree with TRBD1. The V and J ends lost 6 bases and 0 bases, in that order; junction bases with no gene match: 6. Germline V gene lookup returns CDR1 SQVTM and CDR2 ANQGSEA. The CDR3 consists of 14 residues. CDR3 nucleotides: TGCAGCGTCCAGGGGGCCTTGATGAACACTGAAGCTTTCTTT. Protein: CSVQGALMNTEAFF. Full variable domain (missing parts from reference TRBV29-1 and TRBJ1-1): SAVISQKPSRDICQRGTSLTIQCQVDSQVTMMFWYRQQPGQSLTLIATANQGSEATYESGFVIDKFPISRPNLTFSTLTVSNMSPEDSSIYLCSVQGALMNTEAFFGQGTRLTVV.

This clonotype appeared many times. This chain connects TRBV12-3 or TRBV12-4 to TRBJ2-1; D ambiguous. The germline V and J ends were trimmed by 0 bases and 7 bases, with 10 bases remaining between them. This CDR3 contains 14 residues. CDR3 sequence: CASSLAVGANEQFF. The CDR3 DNA sequence: TGTGCCAGCAGTTTAGCGGTAGGTGCGAATGAGCAGTTCTTC.

This clonotype came up many times. The V gene is TRBV2, the J gene TRBJ2-7, with TRBD1 matching over 9 bases. V lost 9 bases, J lost 6 bases, and 9 bases stayed unmatched. The length of the CDR3 is 13 residues. The germline gives CDR1 SNHLY, CDR2 FYNNEI. CDR3 DNA: TGTGCCAGTACCGGGACAGGGTTAGGCGAGCAGTACTTC. Translation: CASTGTGLGEQYF.

The chain has TRBV28 and TRBJ1-1; the D gene is possibly TRBD1 (5 bases). There are 14 residues in the CDR3. Germline V lookup: CDR1 MDHEN, CDR2 SYDVKM. Trimming left V 4 bases short and J 1 base short, with 10 bases between. CDR3 nucleotides: TGTGCCAGCAGTTCGCAGGACAAGAACACTGAAGCTTTCTTT. It translates to CASSSQDKNTEAFF.

This clonotype has a count of ten or more. The chain links TRBV10-1 to TRBJ2-3, with D possibly being TRBD1 or TRBD2 (5 bases each). Germline V gene lookup returns CDR1 WNHNN and CDR2 SYGVQD (reference sequence). Trimming left V 10 bases short and J 0 bases short, with 14 bases between. This CDR3 has 14 amino acids. The CDR3 is CATSEGISTDTQYF. CDR3 sequence (DNA): TGCGCCACGAGTGAGGGGATCAGCACAGATACGCAGTATTTT.